This TCR beta chain was identified during a study of blood T cell repertoires in COVID-19. As for the study in general: Sample material is recorded as cDNA or gDNA derived from T cells, B-cell-depleted T cells, or PBMCs.

Original handling: How many nucleated cells were present was estimated from reference gene primer amplification. TCRdb keeps only in-frame clones here, not all; method: immunoSEQ multiplex PCR. V, J and clone size reflect that table, while D and trimming were determined from the DNA. There are 250,000 to 300,000 clones in the sample; approximately 90% occur only once, and 2.3% lies in the top ten. Germline CDR1 and CDR2: LNHDA and SQIVND (reference sequence). The CDR3 extends over 15 amino acids. The ends were cut back, 9 bases at V and 2 bases at J, with 16 bases in the middle. Recruitment covered 20 to 25 US areas and drew participants whose ages spanned roughly 18 to 89 years. Cohort placement rested on clinical history that participants reported themselves.

The TCR sequence derives from a woman aged 40 to 50 with acute COVID-19. The sequenced sample was PBMCs or T cells enriched from blood (not recorded which). The V gene is TRBV19, the J gene TRBJ2-2, with D perhaps matching TRBD2 (6 bases). CDR3 bases: TGTGCCAGCCATCCCGGACTAAGAAACACCGGGGAGCTGTTTTTT. Its protein product is CASHPGLRNTGELFF. The full variable domain, rest sourced from reference TRBV19 and TRBJ2-2, is DGGITQSPKYLFRKEGQNVTLSCEQNLNHDAMYWYRQDPGQGLRLIYYSQIVNDFQKGDIAEGYSVSREKKESFPLTVTSAQKNPTAFYLCASHPGLRNTGELFFGEGSRLTVL.